Here is one T cell receptor (beta chain) with its context. V was pared by 4 bases and J by 6 bases, with 4 bases of the junction left unmatched. The CDR3 is 15 residues long. CDR1 and CDR2 (germline): SGHRS, YFSETQ. This sample stems from a study of blood T cell repertoires in COVID-19. Study as a whole: Both acute and convalescent COVID-19 samples were obtained from the United States, Italy and Spain. T cells, B-cell-depleted T cells, or PBMCs supplied cDNA or gDNA.

Repertoires were generated with immunoSEQ multiplex PCR, while TCRdb's copy carries only in-frame clones and drops some. The sample shows roughly 200,000 clones, about 87% of them seen only once. Cohort 3 recovered donors had two negative PCRs, clearance, or symptom resolution. The chain couples TRBV5-1 to TRBJ2-1, with 13 bases that match TRBD2. The sample was PBMCs or T cells enriched from blood (not recorded which). The sequence came from a man in his thirties or forties who had recovered from COVID-19. Written as DNA, the CDR3 is TGCGCCAGCAGCAGGACTAGCGGGAGATCCAATGAGCAGTTCTTC. It is translated as CASSRTSGRSNEQFF.